One sample yielded the 10 T cell receptor beta chains listed below, sequenced in a study of T cell responses to AZD1222 COVID-19 vaccine. TCRdb keeps only in-frame clones here, not all; method: immunoSEQ multiplex PCR. In the table there are around 83,000 clones, nearly 90% of which are singletons. The sample consisted of peripheral blood, taken on day 0 of AZD1222 vaccination. These receptors were taken from an adult in good health.

CDR3 amino acids: CASSYSENTEAFF. The CDR3, as DNA: TGTGCCAGCAGCTACTCGGAGAACACTGAAGCTTTCTTT. V gene TRBV7-3 combines with J gene TRBJ1-1; D unresolved. The CDR3 has 13 residues. The germline CDR1 and CDR2 sequences are SGHTA and FQGTGA. V lost 4 bases and J 1 base, leaving 7 bases between the germline ends. Together with reference TRBV7-3 and TRBJ1-1, the CDR3 gives the full variable domain: GAGVSQTPSNKVTEKGKYVELRCDPISGHTALYWYRQSLGQGPEFLIYFQGTGAADDSGLPNDRFFAVRPEGSVSTLKIQRTERGDSAVYLCASSYSENTEAFFGQGTRLTVV.

The V and J genes are TRBV19 and TRBJ1-4; D remains unclear. The CDR3 is 13 residues long. Between the trimmed V and J ends, which lost 7 bases and 3 bases, there was a span of 9 bases. Germline V gene lookup returns CDR1 LNHDA and CDR2 SQIVND (reference sequence). In DNA, the CDR3 is TGTGCCAGTATGCCACAGCCTAATGAAAAACTGTTTTTT. Encoded protein: CASMPQPNEKLFF.

V is TRBV18 and J is TRBJ2-7; 7 bases are a match to TRBD1. The CDR3 extends over 14 amino acids. J was trimmed by 2 bases and V by 6 bases; bases with no gene match: 7. Germline V lookup: CDR1 KGHSH, CDR2 LQKENI. The CDR3 here is CASSLTGSAYEQYF. CDR3 sequence (DNA): TGTGCCAGCTCTTTGACAGGGAGCGCCTACGAGCAGTACTTC.

The genes are TRBV7-9 and TRBJ1-1; D gene uncertain. The CDR3 loop spans 16 amino acids. In germline, CDR1 is SEHNR, CDR2 FQNEAQ (reference sequence). V was shortened by 0 bases and J by 1 base, with 12 bases between the two germline ends. DNA for the CDR3: TGTGCCAGCAGCTTAGCATTGATACGTGGGAACACTGAAGCTTTCTTT. Protein product: CASSLALIRGNTEAFF.

The chain links TRBV7-9 to TRBJ1-2; D is uncertain. Looked up from germline, CDR1 is SEHNR and CDR2 is FQNEAQ (reference sequence). The CDR3 runs to 16 residues. The V end was cut by 4 bases, the J end by 1 base, with 16 bases between. The CDR3 nucleotides are TGTGCCAGCAGCTCACAAGACCGACGACTTAACTATGGCTACACCTTC. Its protein is CASSSQDRRLNYGYTF. The variable domain in full, with the rest retrieved from reference TRBV7-9 and TRBJ1-2, is DTGVSQNPRHKITKRGQNVTFRCDPISEHNRLYWYRQTLGQGPEFLTYFQNEAQLEKSRLLSDRFSAERPKGSFSTLEIQRTEQGDSAMYLCASSSQDRRLNYGYTFGSGTRLTVV.

The chain employs TRBV5-1 and TRBJ2-3; D possibly corresponds to TRBD1 (6 bases). Germline lookup yields CDR1 SGHRS and CDR2 YFSETQ. CDR3 length: 12 amino acids. Trimming cost V 8 bases and J 6 bases, with 13 bases left between them. CDR3 bases: TGCGCCAGTCGACAGGAGACGGATACGCAGTATTTT. As protein: CASRQETDTQYF.

The gene calls are TRBV7-2 and TRBJ2-1; no firm D call. The CDR3 contains 11 residues. Per germline, CDR1 SGHTA and CDR2 FQGNSA. The V and J ends lost 7 bases and 10 bases respectively, with 11 bases between them. The CDR3 DNA sequence: TGTGCCAGCACCTTGGGCAACGAGCAGTTCTTC. Amino acids: CASTLGNEQFF. The full variable domain, with the rest looked up from reference TRBV7-2 and TRBJ2-1, is GAGVSQSPSNKVTEKGKDVELRCDPISGHTALYWYRQSLGQGLEFLIYFQGNSAPDKSGLPSDRFSAERTGGSVSTLTIQRTQQEDSAVYLCASTLGNEQFFGPGTRLTVL.

The rearrangement uses TRBV28 and TRBJ1-5; D might be TRBD1 (6 bases). The CDR3 sequence is 17 residues long. Trimming removed 4 bases from V and 2 bases from J, with 18 bases in between. In germline, CDR1 is MDHEN, CDR2 SYDVKM. The CDR3 DNA sequence: TGTGCCAGCAGTTCCCTTAGGGGGTTTTTCGGCAATCAGCCCCAGCATTTT. This codes for CASSSLRGFFGNQPQHF.

The chain uses TRBV11-2 and TRBJ1-4; weak D call: TRBD1 (6 bases). CDR1 and CDR2 (germline): SGHAT, FQNNGV. The CDR3 is 16 amino acids. V lost 5 bases, J lost 4 bases, and 17 bases lay in between. The CDR3 bases are TGTGCCAGCAGCCCATGGGGGGCGCTGGGTAATGAAAAACTGTTTTTT. The encoded protein is CASSPWGALGNEKLFF.

This chain connects TRBV6-5 to TRBJ2-1, with D perhaps matching TRBD2 (5 bases). CDR3 length: 15 amino acids. V was trimmed by 8 bases and J by 6 bases, leaving 20 bases between them. Germline CDR1 reads MNHEY; CDR2 reads SVGAGI. DNA of the CDR3: TGTGCCAGCGCGTGGGCCGTCGGGGTTATCAATGAGCAGTTCTTC. Translating it yields CASAWAVGVINEQFF.